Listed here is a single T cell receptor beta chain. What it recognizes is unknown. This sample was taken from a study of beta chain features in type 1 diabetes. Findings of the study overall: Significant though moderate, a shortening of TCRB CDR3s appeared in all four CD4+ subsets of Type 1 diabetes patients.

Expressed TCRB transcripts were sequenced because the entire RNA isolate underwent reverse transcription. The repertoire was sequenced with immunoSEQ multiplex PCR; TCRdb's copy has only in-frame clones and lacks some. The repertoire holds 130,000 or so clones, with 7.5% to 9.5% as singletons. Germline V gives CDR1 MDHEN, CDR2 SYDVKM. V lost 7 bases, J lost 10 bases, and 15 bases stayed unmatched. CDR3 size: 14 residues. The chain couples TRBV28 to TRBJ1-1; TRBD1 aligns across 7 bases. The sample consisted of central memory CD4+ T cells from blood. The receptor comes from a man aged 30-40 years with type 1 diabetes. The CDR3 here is CASIGGGFLLGAFF. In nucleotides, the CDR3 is TGTGCCAGCATTGGAGGGGGCTTCCTCCTCGGAGCTTTCTTT. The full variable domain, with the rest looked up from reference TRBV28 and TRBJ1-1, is DVKVTQSSRYLVKRTGEKVFLECVQDMDHENMFWYRQDPGLGLRLIYFSYDVKMKEKGDIPEGYSVSREKKERFSLILESASTNQTSMYLCASIGGGFLLGAFFGQGTRLTVV.